A selection of T cell receptor beta chains follows, all from one sample in a study of regulatory T cells in long-lasting Graves disease. TCRdb re-called the multiplex PCR reads through MiXCR, storing one row per CDR3 protein. This table holds hundreds of thousands of distinct CDR3 sequences, around 20% found once. The sequences come from peripheral blood mononuclear cells (PBMCs), collected when the disease was refractory, from a patient treated with antithyroid drugs. These receptors all come from a female donor with Graves disease. The CDR3 runs from the conserved cysteine through the conserved F or W. Each record gives: D gene, clone size, V gene, J gene, CDR3 protein, CDR3 DNA. The D gene is left open where the match is weak. A clone size is listed for some rows: how often the clone was seen (once, few, many), or a class if it is expanded.

>-|many|TRBV15|TRBJ2-5
CATSTGAETQYF
TGTGCCACCAGCACAGGGGCAGAGACCCAGTACTTC
>TRBD1|many|TRBV6-2/TRBV6-3|TRBJ1-2
CATQQTGDSNGYTF
TGTGCCACGCAACAAACAGGGGACTCTAATGGCTACACCTTC
>-|once|TRBV27|TRBJ1-1
CAGSWEVNTEAFF
TGTGCCGGCAGTTGGGAAGTGAACACTGAAGCTTTCTTT
>-|-|TRBV2|TRBJ1-5
CASLRGLGQPQHF
TGTGCCAGCCTTCGGGGGCTGGGTCAGCCCCAGCATTTT
>TRBD1|many|TRBV28|TRBJ1-1
CASSLRQGRRTEAFF
TGTGCCAGCAGTCTAAGACAGGGTAGGAGGACTGAAGCTTTCTTT
>-|many|TRBV20-1|TRBJ2-5
CSASVGTQYF
TGCAGTGCTAGCGTCGGGACCCAGTACTTC
>-|many|TRBV5-1|TRBJ2-2
CASSPDPGPSHGELFF
TGCGCCAGCAGCCCGGACCCGGGCCCGTCACACGGGGAGCTGTTTTTT
>-|-|TRBV18|TRBJ1-1
CASSPSLSDTEAFF
TGTGCCAGCTCACCATCCCTCTCAGACACTGAAGCTTTCTTT
>-|many|TRBV7-9|TRBJ1-1
CASSPDARDTEAFF
TGTGCCAGCAGCCCGGACGCCAGGGACACTGAAGCTTTCTTT
>-|-|TRBV5-1|TRBJ1-4
CASSTGRHDGTNEKLFF
TGCGCCAGCAGCACCGGACGACACGATGGAACTAATGAAAAACTGTTTTTT